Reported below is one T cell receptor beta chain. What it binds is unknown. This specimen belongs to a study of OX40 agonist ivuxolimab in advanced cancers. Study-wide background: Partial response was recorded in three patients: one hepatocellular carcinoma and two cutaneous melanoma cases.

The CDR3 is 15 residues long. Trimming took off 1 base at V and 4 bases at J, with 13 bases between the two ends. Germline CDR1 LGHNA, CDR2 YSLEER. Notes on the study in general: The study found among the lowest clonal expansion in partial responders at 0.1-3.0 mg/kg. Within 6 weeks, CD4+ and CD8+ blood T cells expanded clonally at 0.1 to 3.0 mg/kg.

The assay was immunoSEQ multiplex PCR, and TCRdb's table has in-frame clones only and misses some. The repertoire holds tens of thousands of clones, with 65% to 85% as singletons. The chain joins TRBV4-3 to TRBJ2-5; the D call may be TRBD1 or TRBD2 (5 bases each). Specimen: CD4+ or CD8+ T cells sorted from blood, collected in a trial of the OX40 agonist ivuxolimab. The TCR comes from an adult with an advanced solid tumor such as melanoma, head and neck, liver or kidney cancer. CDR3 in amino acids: CASSQAGVGTETQYF. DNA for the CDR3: TGCGCCAGCAGCCAAGCCGGGGTAGGGACAGAGACCCAGTACTTC.